This TCR beta chain derives from a study of T cells in Graves' hyperthyroidism and ophthalmopathy. Study outcomes and limitations: The blood repertoire included most of the expanded thyroid clonotypes above 0.001.

The CDR3 length is 18 residues. V dropped 5 bases and J dropped 2; count of bases not matched to a gene: 13. What was amplified from RNA transcripts were TCR beta CDR3 regions. The HTBI set primed first-round TCR CDR3 RT-PCR. TCRdb called the multiplex PCR reads again in MiXCR, with one record for every CDR3 protein. The data show approximately 720,000 distinct CDR3 sequences, roughly a sixth seen once. Details on this clonotype: Its matching antigen is unknown.

Reasons for excluding patients were uncontrolled infection, other autoimmune disease, pregnancy or lactation. Fresh peripheral blood, approximately 9.7 ml, was the source of the PBMCs. The rearrangement uses TRBV12-3 or TRBV12-4 and TRBJ2-3; TRBD1 matches at 10 bases. The sequenced sample consisted of blood. The TCR sequence derives from a woman aged 50 to 60 with Graves' hyperthyroidism that later progressed to Graves' ophthalmopathy. The CDR3 protein is CASSTRDRGIGATDTQYF. DNA of the CDR3: TGTGCCAGCAGTACCCGGGACAGGGGAATCGGCGCCACAGATACGCAGTATTTT.